This TCR beta chain stems from a study of early T cells in non-severe SARS-CoV-2 infection. The CDR3 has 13 residues. The V and J ends lost 3 bases and 4 bases respectively, with 9 bases between them. Attachment of unique molecular identifiers was made to individual cDNA molecules. TCRdb ran MiXCR on the 5' RACE reads and lists one entry per CDR3 protein. The sample carries 60,000 to 75,000 distinct CDR3 sequences, roughly 10% recorded once. This receptor was obtained from an adult who was a healthcare worker with PCR-confirmed SARS-CoV-2 infection or an uninfected control (not recorded which). This sequence joins TRBV12-3 or TRBV12-4 and TRBJ1-2; D ambiguous. Sample: whole blood, taken at baseline. The CDR3 nucleotides are TGTGCCAGCAGTTTGAGACAATCCTATGGCTACACCTTC. It translates to CASSLRQSYGYTF.